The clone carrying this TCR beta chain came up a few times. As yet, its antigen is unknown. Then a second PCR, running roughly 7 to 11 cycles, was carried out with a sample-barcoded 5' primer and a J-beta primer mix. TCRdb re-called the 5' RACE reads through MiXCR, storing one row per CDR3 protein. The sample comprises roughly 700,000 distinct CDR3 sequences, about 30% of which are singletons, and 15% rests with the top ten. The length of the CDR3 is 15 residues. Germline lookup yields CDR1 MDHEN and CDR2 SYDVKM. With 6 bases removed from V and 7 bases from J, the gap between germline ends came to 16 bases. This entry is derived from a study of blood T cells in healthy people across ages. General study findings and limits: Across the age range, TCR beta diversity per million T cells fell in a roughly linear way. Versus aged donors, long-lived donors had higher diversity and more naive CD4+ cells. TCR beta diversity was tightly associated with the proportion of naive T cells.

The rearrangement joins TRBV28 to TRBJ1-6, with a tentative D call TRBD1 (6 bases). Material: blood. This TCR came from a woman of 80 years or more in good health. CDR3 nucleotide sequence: TGTGCCAGCAGCCCCTTTGGGGGGCGGAATTCACCCCTCCACTTT. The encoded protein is CASSPFGGRNSPLHF.